One sample yielded the 21 T cell receptor beta chains listed below, sequenced in a study of PD-L1 blockade in urothelial cancer. Clones were sequenced by immunoSEQ multiplex PCR, and TCRdb holds only the in-frame ones, with some missing. The sample has tens of thousands of clones; approximately 86% are singletons. Indicated time point: pretreatment peripheral blood. This specimen was PBMCs, taken around atezolizumab (anti-PD-L1) treatment. These receptors came from a man aged 55 to 69 with urothelial cancer.

This chain uses TRBV28 with TRBJ2-7; 12 bases fit TRBD1. CDR3 size: 14 residues. CDR1 MDHEN and CDR2 SYDVKM come from the germline V gene. J gave up 9 bases and V 7 bases, and 10 bases lay outside the gene matches. The chain's CDR3 is CASMRGTGGSGQYF. The CDR3 DNA reads as TGTGCCAGCATGCGGGGGACAGGGGGCTCGGGGCAGTACTTC.

J is TRBJ1-1 and V is TRBV28; D not certain. The CDR3 spans 13 residues. CDR1 MDHEN and CDR2 SYDVKM come from the germline V gene. V was pared by 4 bases and J by 12 bases, with 18 bases between. In DNA, the CDR3 is TGTGCCAGCAGTTCGTTCCTGGTCCGGAGGTCTTTCTTT. Encoded protein: CASSSFLVRRSFF.

This chain joins TRBV5-6 and TRBJ1-2; TRBD1 is a possible D gene (5 bases). The germline CDR1 and CDR2 sequences are SGHDT and YYEEEE. V was cut by 4 bases and J by 4 bases, with 8 bases left in between. The CDR3 sequence is 12 residues long. This chain's CDR3 is CASSQDTYGYTF. For the CDR3, the DNA is TGTGCCAGCAGCCAGGACACCTATGGCTACACCTTC.

This sequence joins TRBV7-2 and TRBJ2-1; D may be TRBD2 (6 bases). The CDR3 sequence is 18 residues long. Trimming removed 5 bases from V and 0 bases from J, with 20 bases in between. The germline CDR1 and CDR2 sequences are SGHTA and FQGNSA. The CDR3 region has the DNA TGTGCCAGCAGCCCCACGTCCCTAGCGCGAAGCTCCTACAATGAGCAGTTCTTC. This encodes CASSPTSLARSSYNEQFF.

The V and J genes are TRBV9 and TRBJ2-2; TRBD2 is a possible D gene (6 bases). Deletions cut 5 bases from V and 8 bases from J, with 10 bases between. The CDR3 is 12 residues long. In germline, CDR1 is SGDLS, CDR2 YYNGEE. The CDR3 spells CASRTAGGELFF. CDR3 nucleotide sequence: TGTGCCAGCAGAACGGCGGGGGGGGAGCTGTTTTTT. The whole variable domain, filled in from reference TRBV9 and TRBJ2-2, reads DSGVTQTPKHLITATGQRVTLRCSPRSGDLSVYWYQQSLDQGLQFLIQYYNGEERAKGNILERFSAQQFPDLHSELNLSSLELGDSALYFCASRTAGGELFFGEGSRLTVL.

The rearrangement uses TRBV7-6 and TRBJ2-1; D is unclear. This CDR3 is 16 amino acids long. Trimming took 0 bases from V and 0 from J, leaving 9 bases between them. CDR1 and CDR2 from the germline V gene are SGHVS and FNYEAQ. CDR3 residues: CASSLARMSSYNEQFF. The CDR3 region has the DNA TGTGCCAGCAGCTTAGCGCGGATGAGCTCCTACAATGAGCAGTTCTTC.

The chain couples TRBV7-2 to TRBJ2-3; the D gene is possibly TRBD1 (8 bases). This CDR3 spans 16 amino acids. V shed 7 bases and J shed 1 base, with 18 bases lying between them. The germline V gene has CDR1 SGHTA and CDR2 FQGNSA. The CDR3 coding sequence is TGTGCCAGCAAACCACAGGGGGGGCCTCGCACAGATACGCAGTATTTT. It yields the protein CASKPQGGPRTDTQYF.

The V and J genes are TRBV7-2 and TRBJ2-3, with no clear D. CDR3 length equals 12 residues. V lost 5 bases, J lost 2 bases, and 5 bases lay in between. Germline CDR1 reads SGHTA; CDR2 reads FQGNSA. This CDR3 is CASSQFTDTQYF. In DNA form, the CDR3 reads TGTGCCAGCAGCCAATTCACAGATACGCAGTATTTT.

The rearrangement uses TRBV7-2 and TRBJ2-7; D is perhaps TRBD1 (5 bases). Trimming took 5 bases from V and 4 from J, leaving 18 bases between them. This CDR3 has 15 residues. CDR1 is SGHTA, CDR2 FQGNSA, per germline. CDR3 in amino acids: CASSNQGLETYEQYF. CDR3 coding DNA: TGTGCCAGCAGCAACCAGGGTTTGGAGACTTACGAGCAGTACTTC.

This clone was observed a handful of times. The chain carries TRBV4-1 and TRBJ1-6; 8 bases align to TRBD1. The J segment lost 7 bases and the V segment lost 6 bases, leaving 8 bases of the junction unmatched. The CDR3 contains 15 residues. Germline CDR1 is MGHRA and CDR2 is YSYEKL. The CDR3 here is CASSPGDRKNSPLHF. The CDR3 region has the DNA TGCGCCAGCAGTCCGGGGGACAGGAAGAATTCACCCCTCCACTTT.

The V and J genes are TRBV7-3 and TRBJ2-3; TRBD2 matches at 12 bases. The V segment lost 2 bases and the J segment 5 bases; nucleotides outside the gene matches: 5. Germline assignment: CDR1 SGHTA and CDR2 FQGTGA. The CDR3 runs 16 residues. The CDR3 region has the DNA TGTGCCAGCAGCTTATCTAGCGGGGGGGCAAGAGATACGCAGTATTTT. Amino acids: CASSLSSGGARDTQYF.

The V gene is TRBV30, the J gene TRBJ2-3, with 7 positions matching TRBD2. The CDR3 length is 13 residues. Losses at the gene ends were 5 bases for V and 1 base for J; bases not matched to a gene: 3. Germline assignment: CDR1 GTSNPN and CDR2 SVGIG (reference sequence). CDR3: CAWVLAGTDTQYF. In DNA, the CDR3 is TGTGCCTGGGTTCTAGCGGGCACAGATACGCAGTATTTT.

This chain uses TRBV7-9 with TRBJ2-7; the match to TRBD1 covers 8 bases. From germline, CDR1 is SEHNR and CDR2 FQNEAQ (reference sequence). The CDR3 has 13 residues. The J segment lost 6 bases and the V segment lost 8 bases, leaving 9 bases of the junction unmatched. CDR3 in amino acids: CASERTGPTEQYF. Written as DNA, the CDR3 is TGTGCCAGCGAACGGACAGGGCCGACCGAGCAGTACTTC.

This chain links TRBV11-2 with TRBJ2-7; D perhaps matches TRBD1 (6 bases). The CDR3 is made up of 16 amino acids. Germline CDR1 is SGHAT and CDR2 is FQNNGV. The V end was cut by 1 base, the J end by 1 base, with 14 bases between. For the CDR3, the DNA is TGTGCCAGCAGCTTAGTAGGGGGTCCCTCATCCTACGAGCAGTACTTC. This encodes CASSLVGGPSSYEQYF.

The chain recombines TRBV27 with TRBJ1-2; D is possibly TRBD1 (6 bases). Germline V gene data show CDR1 as MNHEY and CDR2 as SMNVEV (reference sequence). This CDR3 spans 17 amino acids. Trimming cost V 4 bases and J 1 base, with 19 bases left between them. The CDR3 reads CASSSGLKGELNYGYTF. DNA for the CDR3: TGTGCCAGCAGTTCAGGGTTGAAGGGGGAGCTTAACTATGGCTACACCTTC.

The chain joins TRBV11-2 to TRBJ2-7, with TRBD1 matching over 9 bases. This CDR3 has 14 amino acids. Per germline, CDR1 SGHAT and CDR2 FQNNGV. The ends lost 8 bases at V and 1 base at J; junction bases unmatched: 6. The CDR3 loop is CASSQTGGSYEQYF. DNA of the CDR3: TGTGCCAGCTCCCAGACAGGGGGATCCTACGAGCAGTACTTC.

The chain has TRBV10-1 and TRBJ1-1; D not certain. CDR1 and CDR2 from the germline V gene are WNHNN and SYGVQD (reference sequence). The germline V and J ends were trimmed by 3 bases and 0 bases, with 5 bases remaining between them. The CDR3 loop spans 13 amino acids. The CDR3 DNA reads TGCGCCAGCAGTGAACAACTGAACACTGAAGCTTTCTTT. Translating it yields CASSEQLNTEAFF.

This chain connects TRBV18 to TRBJ1-2; D not resolved. Deletions cut 4 bases from V and 2 bases from J, with 11 bases between. The length of the CDR3 is 14 residues. The V gene's germline CDR1 is KGHSH and CDR2 LQKENI. CDR3 region: CASSLAGMNYGYTF. The CDR3 DNA follows: TGTGCCAGCTCACTGGCGGGGATGAACTATGGCTACACCTTC.

This rearrangement joins TRBV5-8 to TRBJ2-5, with 7 bases fitting TRBD2. The CDR3 is 15 amino acids. The J segment lost 2 bases and the V segment lost 3 bases, leaving 7 bases of the junction unmatched. Germline CDR1 SGHTS, CDR2 YDEGEE. The CDR3 DNA reads TGTGCCAGCAGCTACGGGGGGTCCTATCAAGAGACCCAGTACTTC. Translating it yields CASSYGGSYQETQYF.

This chain uses TRBV19 with TRBJ1-2, with 8 nucleotides matching TRBD1. Germline CDR1 and CDR2: LNHDA and SQIVND (reference sequence). The V gene end was trimmed by 9 bases and the J gene end by 4 bases; junction bases not matched to a gene: 7. The CDR3 is made up of 13 amino acids. CDR3: CASGVDRGYGYTF. The CDR3 nucleotides read TGTGCCAGCGGAGTTGACAGGGGCTATGGCTACACCTTC.

This clone was observed once. This sequence joins TRBV11-3 and TRBJ1-4, with no clear D. The V and J ends lost 3 bases and 3 bases respectively, with 11 bases between them. Looked up from germline, CDR1 is SGHNT and CDR2 is YENEEA. The length of the CDR3 is 15 residues. The CDR3 protein is CASSLGSAANEKLFF. CDR3 DNA: TGTGCCAGCAGCTTGGGTAGTGCGGCTAATGAAAAACTGTTTTTT.